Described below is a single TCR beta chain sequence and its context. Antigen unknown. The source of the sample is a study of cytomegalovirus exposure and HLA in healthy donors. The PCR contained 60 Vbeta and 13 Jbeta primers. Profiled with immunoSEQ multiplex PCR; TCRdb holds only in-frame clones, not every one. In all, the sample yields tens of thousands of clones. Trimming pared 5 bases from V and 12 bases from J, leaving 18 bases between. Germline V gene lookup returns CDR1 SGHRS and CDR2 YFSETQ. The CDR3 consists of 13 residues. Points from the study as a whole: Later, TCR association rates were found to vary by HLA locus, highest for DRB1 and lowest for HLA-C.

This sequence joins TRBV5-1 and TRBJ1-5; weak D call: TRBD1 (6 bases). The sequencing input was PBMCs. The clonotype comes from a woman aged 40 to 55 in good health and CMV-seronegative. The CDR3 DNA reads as TGCGCCAGCAGAATAGACGGGGGGCCGTACCAGCATTTT. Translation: CASRIDGGPYQHF.